The T cell receptor beta chain under discussion was sequenced for a study of blood T cell repertoires in COVID-19. Study summary: COVID-19 samples collected from the United States, Italy and Spain covered acute and convalescent phases. The cDNA or gDNA used as material had been derived from T cells, B-cell-depleted T cells, or PBMCs.

This clone was counted a single time. The CDR3 has 15 residues. Germline CDR1 and CDR2: KGHSH and LQKENI. Trimming pared 3 bases from V and 1 base from J, leaving 11 bases between. The table came from immunoSEQ multiplex PCR; TCRdb's copy has only in-frame clones and leaves some out. This table has 90,000 to 130,000 clones, approximately 80% appearing once. The chain recombines TRBV18 with TRBJ2-3, with TRBD2 as a possible D gene (6 bases). This clonotype was sampled from an older woman with acute or convalescent COVID-19. Sequencing was carried out using peripheral blood. The CDR3 sequence is CASSPGLPGTDTQYF. CDR3 coding DNA: TGTGCCAGCTCACCGGGACTCCCTGGCACAGATACGCAGTATTTT.